This T cell receptor beta chain was recorded in a study of CXCR3-negative and CXCR3-positive naive CD8 T cells. Identification of naive CD8+ T cells rested on CD45RO-CCR7+CD27+CD95- status. The study made its TRB cDNA libraries by 5' RACE, adding UMI labels. For each CDR3 protein, TCRdb gives one entry from its re-call of the 5' RACE reads, without DNA. The listing contains approximately 59,000 distinct CDR3 sequences. Details on this clonotype: Its specificity is not known.

Findings and limits, study-wide: CXCR3 expression dropped partially after cryopreservation, and most assays relied on fresh PBMCs. The TRB CDR3s that CXCR3-positive naive cells carried were more hydrophobic than those of CXCR3-negative naive cells. Because surface CD5 did not distinguish the naive subsets, TCR strength was inferred from TRB CDR3 properties.

CDR1 and CDR2 from the germline V gene are SQVTM and ANQGSEA. The CDR3 spans 11 residues. This receptor was obtained from a human donor in good health. Some clones in this sample may be carry-over from other donors' samples. The sequenced sample consisted of naive CXCR3+ CD8+ T cells from blood. The subset is: CD45RO-CCR7+CD27+CD95- naive CD8+ T cells expressing CXCR3 (TNR3+). V gene TRBV29-1 combines with J gene TRBJ1-2. This chain's CDR3 is CSVDPVVGYTF.